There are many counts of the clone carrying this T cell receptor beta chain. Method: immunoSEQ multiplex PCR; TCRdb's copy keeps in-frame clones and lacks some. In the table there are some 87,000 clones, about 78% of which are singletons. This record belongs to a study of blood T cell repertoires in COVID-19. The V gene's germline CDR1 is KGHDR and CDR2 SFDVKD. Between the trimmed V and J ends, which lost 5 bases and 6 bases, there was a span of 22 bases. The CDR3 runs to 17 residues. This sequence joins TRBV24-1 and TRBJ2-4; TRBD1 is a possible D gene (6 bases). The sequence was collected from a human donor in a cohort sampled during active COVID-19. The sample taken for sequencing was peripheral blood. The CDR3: CATSGPTGTSNSNIQYF. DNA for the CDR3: TGTGCCACCAGTGGCCCTACAGGGACCTCAAACTCAAACATTCAGTACTTC.